A selection of T cell receptor beta chains follows, all from one sample in a study of graft-versus-host responses after intestinal transplantation. For these TCRs, the target antigens are not known. The repertoire was sequenced with immunoSEQ multiplex PCR; TCRdb's copy has only in-frame clones and lacks some. The table has about 50,000 clones, 80% to 95% seen once. The sample was unstimulated CD4+ T cells sorted from spleen or lymph node cells, taken before transplant. The receptor set was obtained from a human donor who was the organ donor for an intestinal transplant. Each CDR3 is given with its conserved first and last residue. The order of the fields is clone size, V gene, D gene, J gene, CDR3 protein, CDR3 DNA. A D gene is named only where the DNA matches it firmly. The listing skips clone size in some rows; elsewhere it reads once, few, many or a size class.

clone_size: once; v_call: TRBV6-6; d_call: .; j_call: TRBJ2-7; cdr3_aa: CASSAQGSYEQYF; cdr3_nt: TGTGCCAGCAGTGCCCAGGGGTCCTACGAGCAGTACTTC
clone_size: .; v_call: TRBV27; d_call: .; j_call: TRBJ2-1; cdr3_aa: CASSSPLRGRESSYNEQFF; cdr3_nt: TGTGCCAGCAGTTCACCGTTGCGGGGGCGGGAAAGCTCCTACAATGAGCAGTTCTTC
clone_size: once; v_call: TRBV29-1; d_call: .; j_call: TRBJ2-7; cdr3_aa: CSVGAGGEQYF; cdr3_nt: TGCAGCGTTGGGGCGGGCGGCGAGCAGTACTTC
clone_size: .; v_call: TRBV4-1; d_call: TRBD1; j_call: TRBJ1-5; cdr3_aa: CASSQLGQGPYSNQPQHF; cdr3_nt: TGCGCCAGCAGCCAACTGGGACAGGGTCCCTATAGCAATCAGCCCCAGCATTTT
clone_size: once; v_call: TRBV5-1; d_call: .; j_call: TRBJ2-1; cdr3_aa: CASSLGLTLNNEQFF; cdr3_nt: TGCGCCAGCAGCTTGGGACTAACCCTAAACAATGAGCAGTTCTTC
clone_size: .; v_call: TRBV5-1; d_call: .; j_call: TRBJ1-1; cdr3_aa: CASSSPVAEAFF; cdr3_nt: TGCGCCAGCAGCTCCCCCGTCGCTGAAGCTTTCTTT
clone_size: .; v_call: TRBV19; d_call: .; j_call: TRBJ1-2; cdr3_aa: CASSIRAGYGYTF; cdr3_nt: TGTGCCAGTAGTATCCGGGCAGGCTATGGCTACACCTTC
clone_size: once; v_call: TRBV6-6; d_call: .; j_call: TRBJ2-1; cdr3_aa: CASSYSPYNEQFF; cdr3_nt: TGTGCCAGCAGTTACAGTCCCTACAATGAGCAGTTCTTC
clone_size: .; v_call: TRBV7-3; d_call: TRBD2; j_call: TRBJ2-3; cdr3_aa: CASSTGLNTDTQYF; cdr3_nt: TGTGCCAGCAGTACGGGACTAAACACAGATACGCAGTATTTT
clone_size: few; v_call: TRBV9; d_call: .; j_call: TRBJ1-4; cdr3_aa: CASSPSGVGEKLFF; cdr3_nt: TGTGCCAGCAGCCCCTCAGGGGTGGGAGAAAAACTGTTTTTT
clone_size: .; v_call: TRBV19; d_call: .; j_call: TRBJ2-7; cdr3_aa: CASSINVRVRYGLYEQYF; cdr3_nt: TGTGCCAGTAGTATAAATGTCAGGGTAAGGTACGGATTATACGAGCAGTACTTC
clone_size: .; v_call: TRBV2; d_call: .; j_call: TRBJ2-2; cdr3_aa: CASSENGFTNTGELFF; cdr3_nt: TGTGCCAGCAGTGAGAACGGGTTTACGAACACCGGGGAGCTGTTTTTT
clone_size: .; v_call: TRBV10-3; d_call: TRBD2; j_call: TRBJ2-1; cdr3_aa: CAISEGTSGINEQFF; cdr3_nt: TGTGCCATCAGTGAGGGGACTAGCGGGATCAATGAGCAGTTCTTC
clone_size: .; v_call: TRBV27; d_call: .; j_call: TRBJ2-5; cdr3_aa: CASSYVSGIRETQYF; cdr3_nt: TGTGCCAGCAGTTATGTCAGCGGCATCAGAGAGACCCAGTACTTC
clone_size: .; v_call: TRBV6-6; d_call: TRBD2; j_call: TRBJ2-7; cdr3_aa: CASSPGLAGADEQYF; cdr3_nt: TGTGCCAGCAGCCCGGGACTAGCGGGAGCAGACGAGCAGTACTTC
clone_size: once; v_call: TRBV4-2; d_call: TRBD1; j_call: TRBJ2-7; cdr3_aa: CASSQDDGTGTEQYF; cdr3_nt: TGTGCCAGCAGCCAGGACGACGGGACAGGGACCGAGCAGTACTTC
clone_size: .; v_call: TRBV4-3; d_call: TRBD2; j_call: TRBJ2-3; cdr3_aa: CASSQVEREPDTQYF; cdr3_nt: TGCGCCAGCAGCCAAGTGGAGCGGGAGCCAGATACGCAGTATTTT
clone_size: .; v_call: TRBV7-2; d_call: .; j_call: TRBJ2-7; cdr3_aa: CASSLSREYEQYF; cdr3_nt: TGTGCCAGCAGCTTGAGTCGGGAGTACGAGCAGTACTTC
clone_size: .; v_call: TRBV7-8; d_call: .; j_call: TRBJ1-1; cdr3_aa: CASSLTVTVPEAFF; cdr3_nt: TGTGCCAGCAGCCTGACAGTGACAGTACCTGAAGCTTTCTTT
clone_size: .; v_call: TRBV19; d_call: TRBD1; j_call: TRBJ2-3; cdr3_aa: CASSSSPTGGPDTQYF; cdr3_nt: TGTGCCAGTAGTTCATCTCCTACAGGGGGCCCAGATACGCAGTATTTT
clone_size: .; v_call: TRBV7-2; d_call: TRBD2; j_call: TRBJ2-3; cdr3_aa: CASSLDLAGGADTQYF; cdr3_nt: TGTGCCAGCAGCTTAGACCTAGCGGGAGGGGCAGATACGCAGTATTTT
clone_size: .; v_call: TRBV12-5; d_call: .; j_call: TRBJ2-3; cdr3_aa: CASGPSGLGEDTQYF; cdr3_nt: TGTGCTAGTGGCCCATCCGGATTAGGGGAAGATACGCAGTATTTT
clone_size: .; v_call: TRBV28; d_call: TRBD1; j_call: TRBJ1-6; cdr3_aa: CASSLTGGDSPLHF; cdr3_nt: TGTGCCAGCAGTTTGACAGGGGGAGATTCACCCCTCCACTTT